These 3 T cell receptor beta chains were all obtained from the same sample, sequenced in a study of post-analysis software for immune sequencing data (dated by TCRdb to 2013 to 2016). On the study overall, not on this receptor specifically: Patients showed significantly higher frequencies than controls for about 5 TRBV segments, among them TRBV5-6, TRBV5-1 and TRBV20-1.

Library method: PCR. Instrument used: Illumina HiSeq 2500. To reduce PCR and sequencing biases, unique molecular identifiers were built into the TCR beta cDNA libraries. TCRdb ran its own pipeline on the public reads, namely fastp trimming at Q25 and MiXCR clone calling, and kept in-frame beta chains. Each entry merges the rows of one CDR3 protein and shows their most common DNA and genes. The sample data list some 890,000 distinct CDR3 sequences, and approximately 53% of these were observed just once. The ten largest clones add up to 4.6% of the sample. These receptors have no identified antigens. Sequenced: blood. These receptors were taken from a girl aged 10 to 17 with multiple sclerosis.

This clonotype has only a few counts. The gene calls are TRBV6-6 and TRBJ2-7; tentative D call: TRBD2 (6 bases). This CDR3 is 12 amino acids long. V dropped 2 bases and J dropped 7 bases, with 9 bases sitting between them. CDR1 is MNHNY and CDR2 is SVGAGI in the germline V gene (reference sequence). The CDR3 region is CASSYAAGEQYF. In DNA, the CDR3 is TGTGCCAGCAGTTACGCGGCGGGGGAGCAGTACTTC.

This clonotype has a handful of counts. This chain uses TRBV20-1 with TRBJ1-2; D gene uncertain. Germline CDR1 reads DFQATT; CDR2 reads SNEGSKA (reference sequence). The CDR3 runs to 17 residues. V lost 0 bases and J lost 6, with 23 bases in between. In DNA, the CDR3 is TGCAGTGCTAGAGATACCGTGAGGGCCGCTGGCTCCCATGGCTACACCTTC. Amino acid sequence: CSARDTVRAAGSHGYTF.

In nucleotides, the CDR3 is TGTGCCAGCAGCCCGGACAGTTGGAGGGTCGAGCAGTACTTC. Its protein is CASSPDSWRVEQYF. The chain has TRBV5-7 and TRBJ2-5, with D possibly called TRBD1 or TRBD2 (6 bases each). The J call may be wrong; the DNA end is better matched by TRBJ2-7. TRBV5-7 is noted as an ORF with a role that remains uncertain. The CDR3 covers 14 residues.